This TCR beta chain derives from a study of patients and donors after allogeneic stem cell transplantation. This clonotype is medium-sized by share. TCRdb reprocessed the RT-PCR reads with MiXCR, giving one entry per CDR3 protein. The table has about 2,900 distinct CDR3 sequences, under 7% seen once. The junction had 6 bases not matched to a gene; V was cut back by 3 bases and J by 9 bases. The germline gives CDR1 SGDLS, CDR2 YYNGEE. The CDR3 has 14 residues. The material sequenced was blood, either unsorted or a sorted T cell fraction (not recorded which). The genes are TRBV9 and TRBJ2-1, with 10 bases lining up with TRBD1. The clonotype was recovered from a human donor who was either an allogeneic HSCT recipient or a stem cell or donor lymphocyte infusion donor (not recorded which). It is not recorded whose cells these are; they may come from a transplant donor. The DNA for the CDR3 is TGTGCCAGCAGCGAAGGGACAGGGGTTGGTGAGCAGTTCTTC. As protein: CASSEGTGVGEQFF.